Sequencing of this TCR beta chain was carried out in a study of cytomegalovirus exposure and HLA in healthy donors. Broader study findings: In a later analysis, TCR beta V- and J-gene trimming was associated with a missense DCLRE1C variant. There were around 160 TCR beta chains listed as cytomegalovirus-associated.

Healthy individuals who donated bone marrow served as the donors. The primer mix had 60 Vbeta and 13 Jbeta primers. Authors' processing steps: An analysis that came later counted tens of millions of unique TCR beta chains, about 10 million shared. Data came from immunoSEQ multiplex PCR; TCRdb stores just in-frame clones and leaves some out. From that table come the V and J calls and clone size; the DNA was used to work out D and trimming. Of approximately 120,000 clones in the sample, 77% were seen once. A remark on this clone: Its antigen is not identified.

Trimming at V came to 2 bases and at J to 5 bases, leaving 8 bases not matched to a gene. The CDR3 sequence is 16 residues long. Germline V gene data show CDR1 as SGDLS and CDR2 as YYNGEE. The receptor was isolated from a woman aged 40 to 50 in good health and CMV-seropositive. The chain links TRBV9 to TRBJ1-4; 8 bases are shared with TRBD1. Sequences were obtained from PBMCs. This CDR3 is CASSVAAGQVNEKLFF. In DNA, the CDR3 is TGTGCCAGCAGCGTCGCCGCGGGACAGGTCAATGAAAAACTGTTTTTT.